A single sample is the source of the 6 T cell receptor beta chains below, sequenced in a study of blood T cells in healthy people across ages. A second PCR, run for about 6 to 11 cycles, used a sample-barcoded 5' primer plus a J-beta primer mix. MiXCR was run by TCRdb on the 5' RACE reads, yielding one entry per CDR3 protein. The sample holds 1.6 million or so distinct CDR3 sequences, approximately 32% seen once. The source material was blood. Receptors were obtained from a young woman in good health.

The V call is TRBV3-1, the J call TRBJ2-1; maybe TRBD1 (6 bases). Germline CDR1 and CDR2: LGHDT and YNNKEL (reference sequence). The V end lost 2 bases, the J end lost 6 bases, and 8 bases lay between the germline ends. The CDR3 covers 13 residues. The CDR3 loop reads CASSQQQGNEQFF. The CDR3 DNA is TGTGCCAGCAGCCAACAACAGGGCAATGAGCAGTTCTTC.

The V call is TRBV30, the J call TRBJ2-1, with TRBD1 identical over 10 bases. V lost 4 bases and J lost 5; bases outside the gene matches: 8. This CDR3 spans 15 amino acids. Looked up from germline, CDR1 is GTSNPN and CDR2 is SVGIG (reference sequence). For the CDR3, the DNA is TGTGCCTGGATCCCCGGGACAGGGGAAAACAATGAGCAGTTCTTC. Its translation is CAWIPGTGENNEQFF. The whole variable domain, filled in from reference TRBV30 and TRBJ2-1, reads SQTIHQWPATLVQPVGSPLSLECTVEGTSNPNLYWYRQAAGRGLQLLFYSVGIGQISSEVPQNLSASRPQDRQFILSSKKLLLSDSGFYLCAWIPGTGENNEQFFGPGTRLTVL.

CDR3 sequence (DNA): TGTGCCAGCAGTTACTGGTTGGACGACCCGAACACCGGGGAGCTGTTTTTT. Amino acids: CASSYWLDDPNTGELFF. The chain employs TRBV6-2 or TRBV6-3 and TRBJ2-2; D is undetermined. The V gene's germline CDR1 is MNHEY and CDR2 SVGEGT. CDR3 length: 17 amino acids. Trimming removed 1 base at V and 0 bases at J, with 12 bases between.

This chain joins TRBV10-2 and TRBJ2-7; D might be TRBD1 (6 bases). Between the trimmed V and J ends, which lost 6 bases and 0 bases, there was a span of 15 bases. CDR3 length: 15 residues. Germline V CDR1 and CDR2: WSHSY, SAAADI. CDR3 DNA: TGCGCCAGCAGGCAGGGACATACGAGCTCCTACGAGCAGTACTTC. It specifies CASRQGHTSSYEQYF.

This clonotype was detected a few times. J is TRBJ2-1 and V is TRBV30; D call uncertain. Germline V CDR1 and CDR2: GTSNPN, SVGIG (reference sequence). Trimming took off 1 base at V and 7 bases at J, with 8 bases between the two ends. CDR3 size: 12 residues. The CDR3 spells CAWSGYRNEQFF. CDR3 nucleotide sequence: TGTGCCTGGAGTGGTTATAGGAATGAGCAGTTCTTC.

About this clonotype itself: At one boundary the junction diverges from the germline segment, which might be a read error. The chain is built from TRBV3-1 and TRBJ2-7; D call uncertain. The CDR3 consists of 12 residues. Germline V lookup: CDR1 LGHDT, CDR2 YNNKEL (reference sequence). CDR3 protein: CASEALSCEQYF. DNA of the CDR3: TGTGCCAGCGAGGCCCTCTCCTGCGAGCAGTACTTC.